This TCR beta chain was identified during a study of T cell responses to AZD1222 COVID-19 vaccine. The study's findings and limits: When two AZD1222 doses had been given, Spike-specific TCR breadth and depth rose. Just a handful of AZD1222 recipients tested seropositive at baseline.

The CDR3 has 16 residues. Germline V gene sequence: CDR1 SGDLS, CDR2 YYNGEE. V lost 4 bases and J lost 6; bases outside the gene matches: 9. This clone appeared a single time. Its antigen is currently unknown. Clones were sequenced by immunoSEQ multiplex PCR, and TCRdb holds only the in-frame ones, with some missing. Of about 140,000 clones in the sample, roughly 90% are singletons; the top ten hold more than 4.5%. The chain combines TRBV9 with TRBJ1-6; TRBD1 aligns across 8 bases. This receptor was taken from an adult in good health. Here the sequenced sample was peripheral blood, taken on day 0 of AZD1222 vaccination. Here the CDR3 DNA reads TGTGCCAGCAGCCCGAGGACAGGGAGGGGTAATTCACCCCTCCACTTT. Amino acid sequence: CASSPRTGRGNSPLHF.